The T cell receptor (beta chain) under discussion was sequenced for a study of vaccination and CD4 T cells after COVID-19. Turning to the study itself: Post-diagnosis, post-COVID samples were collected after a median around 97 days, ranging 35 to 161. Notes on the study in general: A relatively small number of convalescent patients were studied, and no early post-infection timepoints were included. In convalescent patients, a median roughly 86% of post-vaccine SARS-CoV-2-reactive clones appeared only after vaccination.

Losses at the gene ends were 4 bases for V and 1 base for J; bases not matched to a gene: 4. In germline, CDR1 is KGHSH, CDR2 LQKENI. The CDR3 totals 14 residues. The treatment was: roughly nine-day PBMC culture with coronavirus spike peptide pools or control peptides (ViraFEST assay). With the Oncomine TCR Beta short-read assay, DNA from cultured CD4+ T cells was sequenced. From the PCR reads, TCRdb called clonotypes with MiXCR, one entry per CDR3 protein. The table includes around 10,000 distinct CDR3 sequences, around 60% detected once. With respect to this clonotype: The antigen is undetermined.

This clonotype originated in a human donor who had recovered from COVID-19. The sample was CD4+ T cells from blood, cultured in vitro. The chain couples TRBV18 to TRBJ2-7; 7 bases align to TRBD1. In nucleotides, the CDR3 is TGTGCCAGCTCACTAGGGACAGCTTCCTACGAGCAGTACTTC. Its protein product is CASSLGTASYEQYF.